This T cell receptor beta chain stems from a study of control samples from healthy donors and cancer patients (dated by TCRdb to about 2020). In this sample, this clone turned up a few times. It has no known antigen specificity. Base qualities are missing; no much larger clone stands one base away. As encoded in the germline V gene, CDR1 is MDHEN while CDR2 is SYDVKM. The germline ends are 18 bases apart after V is trimmed by 6 bases and J by 7 bases. The CDR3 starts with the cysteine, ends with the phenylalanine, and has 14 residues. Just the 42-base CDR3 DNA is kept, in frame starting at base 1. Library preparation employed the immunoSEQ multiplex PCR assay. Imported from immuneACCESS, the table was reduced by TCRdb to in-frame sequences with V and J called. These copies leave out some clones; in studies compared against another copy, an unresolved V gene accounts for under half, and the cause of the remainder is not known. Recorded for this sample are roughly 170,000 clones; about 90% of them occurred a single time. Jointly, the top ten make up around 5% of the sample.

The sequence came from a woman between 25 and 40 years old in good health. Sequenced sample: blood. The chain is assembled from TRBV28 and TRBJ1-1; no D gene is confidently identified. The nucleotide sequence reads TGTGCCAGCAGACCTCTGGGGAAAACGGGTGAAGCTTTCTTT. It is translated as CASRPLGKTGEAFF.